This entry describes one TCR beta chain. Its cognate antigen is unknown. The data derive from a study of shared clonotypes between healthy human individuals. Notes on the study in general: Naive subsets typically showed greater estimated richness than memory subsets. Rarefaction exposed incomplete sorted-subset sequencing despite large depth. Blood was the sole source, and tissue repertoires probably differ.

Some clones are missing from TCRdb's copy, which holds only in-frame ones; the method was immunoSEQ multiplex PCR. The table lists some 2 million clones, 95% of them singletons. The CDR3 has 16 residues. V was shortened by 4 bases and J by 0 bases, with 15 bases between the two germline ends. The germline CDR1 and CDR2 sequences are SGHRS and YFSETQ. The sequence was collected from a man between 18 and 35 years old in good health. The rearrangement joins TRBV5-1 to TRBJ2-3; either TRBD1 or TRBD2 may supply D (6 bases each). Sequencing was done on a sample of naive CD4+ T cells sorted from blood. Subset of the sample: CD45RA+ positively selected. In DNA form, the CDR3 reads TGCGCCAGCAGCGCCGGATTGGGGGGCAGCACAGATACGCAGTATTTT. Its protein product is CASSAGLGGSTDTQYF. The full variable domain, in which reference TRBV5-1 and TRBJ2-3 provide the parts outside the CDR3, is KAGVTQTPRYLIKTRGQQVTLSCSPISGHRSVSWYQQTPGQGLQFLFEYFSETQRNKGNFPGRFSGRQFSNSRSEMNVSTLELGDSALYLCASSAGLGGSTDTQYFGPGTRLTVL.